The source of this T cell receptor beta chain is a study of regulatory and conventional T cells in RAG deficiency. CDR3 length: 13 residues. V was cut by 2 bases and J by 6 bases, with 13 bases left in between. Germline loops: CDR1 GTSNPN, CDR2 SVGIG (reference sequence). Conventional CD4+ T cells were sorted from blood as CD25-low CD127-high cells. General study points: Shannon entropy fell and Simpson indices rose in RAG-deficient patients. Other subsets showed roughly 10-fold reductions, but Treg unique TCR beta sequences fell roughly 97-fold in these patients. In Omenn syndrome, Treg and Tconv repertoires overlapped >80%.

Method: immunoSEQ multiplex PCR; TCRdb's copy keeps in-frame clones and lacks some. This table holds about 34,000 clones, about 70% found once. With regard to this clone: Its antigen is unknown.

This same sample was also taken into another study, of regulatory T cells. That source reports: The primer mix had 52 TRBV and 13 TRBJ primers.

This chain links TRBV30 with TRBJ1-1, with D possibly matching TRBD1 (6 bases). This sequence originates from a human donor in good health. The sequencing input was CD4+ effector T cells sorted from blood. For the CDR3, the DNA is TGTGCCTGGAGTCACAGGGAGGAGTCTGAAGCTTTCTTT. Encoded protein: CAWSHREESEAFF.